The clone carrying this T cell receptor beta chain was counted many times. The V gene lost 1 base and the J gene lost 4 bases, with 10 bases spanning the gap. This CDR3 comprises 14 residues. Germline CDR1 and CDR2: LNHNV and YYDKDF (reference sequence). The data derive from a study of glioma-infiltrating T cells. Using RNA template, CDR3s of TCR alpha and beta were amplified with iRepertoire arm-PCR. TCRdb reprocessed the multiplex PCR reads with MiXCR, giving one entry per CDR3 protein. Of around 390,000 distinct CDR3 sequences in the sample, more than 35% are singletons; the top ten hold more than 10%.

This clonotype was obtained from a human donor with low-grade glioma or glioblastoma, undergoing nonglioma brain surgery, or in good health (not recorded which). The sample comprised glioma tissue, nonneoplastic brain tissue, or PBMCs (not recorded which). The chain has TRBV15 and TRBJ1-2; no clear D. DNA for the CDR3: TGTGCCACCAGCAGAGCTACGACGGGCTATGGCTACACCTTC. Its protein product is CATSRATTGYGYTF.